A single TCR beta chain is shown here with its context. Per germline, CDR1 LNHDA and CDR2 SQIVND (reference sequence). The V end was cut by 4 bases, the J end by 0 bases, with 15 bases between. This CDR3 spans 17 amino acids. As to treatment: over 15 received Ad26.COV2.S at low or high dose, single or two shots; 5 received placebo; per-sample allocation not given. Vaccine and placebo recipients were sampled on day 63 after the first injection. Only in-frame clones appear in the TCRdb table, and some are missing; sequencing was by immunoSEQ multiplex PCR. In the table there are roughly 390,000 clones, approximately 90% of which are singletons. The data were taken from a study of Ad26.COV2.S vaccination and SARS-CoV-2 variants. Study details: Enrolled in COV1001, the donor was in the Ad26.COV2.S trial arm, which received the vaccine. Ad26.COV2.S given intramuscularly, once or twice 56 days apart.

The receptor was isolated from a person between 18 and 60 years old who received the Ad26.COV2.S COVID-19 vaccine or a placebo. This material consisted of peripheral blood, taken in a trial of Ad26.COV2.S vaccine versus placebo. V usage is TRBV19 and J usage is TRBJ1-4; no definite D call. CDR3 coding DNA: TGTGCCAGTAGTAAGAGAAAGGAGATTGCAACTAATGAAAAACTGTTTTTT. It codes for CASSKRKEIATNEKLFF.